This is a list of T cell receptor beta chains from one sample in a study of T cells and copy number aberrations in small-cell lung cancer. Sequenced by immunoSEQ multiplex PCR; TCRdb stores in-frame clones only, minus some. The sample consists of roughly 6,000 clones, less than 85% of them appearing once. The sample consisted of tumor tissue. The receptor set was obtained from a man aged 50-59 years with small cell lung cancer. Each CDR3 is given with its conserved first and last residue. The D gene is left open where the match is weak. Expanded clones get a size class; other rows say once, few or many, or leave the size out.

>TRBJ2-7|16|.|.|TRBV7-3
TGTGCCAGCAGCCCCGTCGGGGCAGGGGACCTCTACGAGCAGTACTTC
CASSPVGAGDLYEQYF
>TRBJ1-5|14|.|.|TRBV6-5
TGTGCCAGCAGGGATGTGGGTAGCCATCAGCCCCAGCATTTT
CASRDVGSHQPQHF
>TRBJ2-7|15|.|.|TRBV9
TGTGCCAGCAGCGTAGAGTGGGGGACCGGCTACGAGCAGTACTTC
CASSVEWGTGYEQYF
>TRBJ2-1|15|.|.|TRBV30
TGTGCCTGGAGTGTTCTAGCGCGGCCCTACAATGAGCAGTTCTTC
CAWSVLARPYNEQFF
>TRBJ2-7|14|TRBD2|.|TRBV28
TGTGCCAGCAATATAGCGGGAGAGAACTACGAGCAGTACTTC
CASNIAGENYEQYF
>TRBJ1-2|15|.|.|TRBV28
TGTGCCAGCAGTTTATTTGAGACAAAGAGTTCTGGCTACACCTTC
CASSLFETKSSGYTF
>TRBJ2-6|17|TRBD2|.|TRBV30
TGTGCCTGGACATCGGGGGGGGGCGGAACTGGGGCCAACGTCCTGACTTTC
CAWTSGGGGTGANVLTF
>TRBJ2-7|15|.|.|TRBV29-1
TGCAGCGTTCCCGGGGGGCAGGTCCACGGCTACGAGCAGTACTTC
CSVPGGQVHGYEQYF
>TRBJ1-2|13|.|.|TRBV14
TGTGCCAGCAGCTATGCCAGGGAGCATGGCTACACCTTC
CASSYAREHGYTF
>TRBJ2-7|14|.|.|TRBV28
TGTGCCAGCAGTTTATGGTTATCGGGGGAAGAGCAGTACTTC
CASSLWLSGEEQYF
>TRBJ2-1|13|.|.|TRBV29-1
TGCAGCGTTGAAGCCGGCGCAGTGGGTGAGCAGTTCTTC
CSVEAGAVGEQFF
>TRBJ2-1|16|TRBD2|.|TRBV7-6
TGTGCCAGCAGCCCACCCGGGACTAGCAGCTACAATGAGCAGTTCTTC
CASSPPGTSSYNEQFF
>TRBJ2-2|17|.|few|TRBV19
TGTGCCAGTAGTATTATTCGCCGGTCAAGTGTGACCGGGGAGCTGTTTTTT
CASSIIRRSSVTGELFF
>TRBJ2-2|13|.|.|TRBV5-5
TGTGCCAGCAGCTTAGTGGCAACCGGGGAGCTGTTTTTT
CASSLVATGELFF
>TRBJ1-3|14|.|few|TRBV6-1
TGTGCCAGCAGCGAGACCAGGGATGGAAACACCATATATTTT
CASSETRDGNTIYF
>TRBJ2-5|14|TRBD1|once|TRBV10-1
TGCGCCAGCAGTGAGTCGGGACAGCCCGAGACCCAGTACTTC
CASSESGQPETQYF
>TRBJ2-2|14|.|.|TRBV14
TGTGCCAGCAGCCAAGTCGGGAACACCGGGGAGCTGTTTTTT
CASSQVGNTGELFF
>TRBJ1-1|12|.|.|TRBV28
TGTGCCAGCAGTCTACGCCGGACTGAAGCTTTCTTT
CASSLRRTEAFF
>TRBJ1-1|14|.|few|TRBV7-8
TGTGCCAGCAGCTTGGTTTTGAGGGGCACTGAAGCTTTCTTT
CASSLVLRGTEAFF
>TRBJ2-1|16|TRBD2|.|TRBV9
TGTGCCAGCAGCGTAGAGCCGACTAGCGGGATAAATGAGCAGTTCTTC
CASSVEPTSGINEQFF
>TRBJ1-3|14|.|.|TRBV29-1
TGCAGCGTTGTCCCAGGTCTCTCTGGAAACACCATATATTTT
CSVVPGLSGNTIYF
>TRBJ1-3|15|.|.|TRBV5-1
TGCGCCAGCAGCTTGAACGGCGACTCTGGAAACACCATATATTTT
CASSLNGDSGNTIYF
>TRBJ2-7|14|.|.|TRBV18
TGTGCCAGCTCACCACCCCGGCAGGCTTACGAGCAGTACTTC
CASSPPRQAYEQYF
>TRBJ2-2|14|TRBD1|.|TRBV28
TGTGCCAGCAGTGAGAGGGGGCTGGCCGGGGAGCTGTTTTTT
CASSERGLAGELFF
>TRBJ2-7|14|TRBD1|medium-sized|TRBV7-9
TGTGCCAGCAGCTTTGGGACAGCTTCCTACGAGCAGTACTTC
CASSFGTASYEQYF
>TRBJ1-4|15|.|.|TRBV6-5
TGTGCCAGCAGTTACTGGCCAGGGCTTAATGAAAAACTGTTTTTT
CASSYWPGLNEKLFF
>TRBJ1-1|15|.|.|TRBV5-1
TGCGCCAGCAGCTTGGGACCGACTCAAGGGACTGAAGCTTTCTTT
CASSLGPTQGTEAFF
>TRBJ2-3|13|.|.|TRBV9
TGTGCCAGCAGCGACCCAGCGACAGATACGCAGTATTTT
CASSDPATDTQYF
>TRBJ2-2|14|.|.|TRBV9
TGTGCCAGCAGCGTAGTGCCGTACACCGGGGAGCTGTTTTTT
CASSVVPYTGELFF
>TRBJ1-5|15|TRBD1|once|TRBV6-1
TGTGCCAGCAGTGCGACGACAGGGGGCGGGCAGCCCCAGCATTTT
CASSATTGGGQPQHF
>TRBJ1-5|13|.|.|TRBV2
TGTGCCAGCAGTGACGGGGGGGGCCAGCCCCAGCATTTT
CASSDGGGQPQHF
>TRBJ1-3|15|.|once|TRBV5-1
TGCGCCAGCAGCTTGGGGGATTACTCTGGAAACACCATATATTTT
CASSLGDYSGNTIYF
>TRBJ2-5|15|TRBD1|.|TRBV5-1
TGCGCCAGCAGCTCAGGACAGGGGGCTCAAGAGACCCAGTACTTC
CASSSGQGAQETQYF
>TRBJ2-1|15|TRBD2|few|TRBV27
TGTGCCAGCAGTTTAGGGACTAGCGGGTACAATGAGCAGTTCTTC
CASSLGTSGYNEQFF
>TRBJ2-7|12|.|few|TRBV10-1
TGCGCCAGCAGTCGACAGAAATACGAGCAGTACTTC
CASSRQKYEQYF
>TRBJ1-5|17|TRBD1|.|TRBV10-3
TGTGCCATCAGTCCGACAGGGGGCGCCCCTTTCAATCAGCCCCAGCATTTT
CAISPTGGAPFNQPQHF
>TRBJ2-1|15|.|.|TRBV21-1
TGTGCCAGCAGCAAAACCCTTCAAAAGGGTAATGAGCAGTTCTTC
CASSKTLQKGNEQFF
>TRBJ1-1|16|.|.|TRBV18
TGTGCCAGCTCACTTAGTAGACAGGTAATGAACACTGAAGCTTTCTTT
CASSLSRQVMNTEAFF
>TRBJ1-1|16|TRBD1|.|TRBV18
TGTGCCAGCTCTCCACGAGGGACAGGGGGGAACACTGAAGCTTTCTTT
CASSPRGTGGNTEAFF
>TRBJ2-1|14|.|.|TRBV5-5
TGTGCCAGCAGCTTGGAACCGGGCTACAATGAGCAGTTCTTC
CASSLEPGYNEQFF
>TRBJ2-2|14|.|.|TRBV4-2
TGTGCCAGCAGCCAAGATGTACGGGCCGGGGAGCTGTTTTTT
CASSQDVRAGELFF
>TRBJ2-2|15|TRBD2|.|TRBV29-1
TGCAGCGCTCGGACTAGCGGGACCGGCACCGGGGAGCTGTTTTTT
CSARTSGTGTGELFF
>TRBJ2-5|14|.|.|TRBV4-1
TGCGCCAGCAGCCAAGCCGGGGTGGTAGAGACCCAGTACTTC
CASSQAGVVETQYF
>TRBJ2-1|13|.|.|TRBV11-3
TGTGCCAGCAGCTTAGGTGGCTTCAATGAGCAGTTCTTC
CASSLGGFNEQFF
>TRBJ2-1|13|.|.|TRBV5-5
TGTGCCAGCAGCTTTCCAGGGGAAAATGAGCAGTTCTTC
CASSFPGENEQFF
>TRBJ2-1|12|.|.|TRBV5-6
TGTGCCAGCGCTAGCTCCTACAATGAGCAGTTCTTC
CASASSYNEQFF
>TRBJ1-4|17|.|.|TRBV15
TGTGCCACCAGCAGAGGGGGTGGGGGGCTTTCGGATGAAAAACTGTTTTTT
CATSRGGGGLSDEKLFF
>TRBJ1-1|13|TRBD1|.|TRBV11-2
TGTGCCAGCAGCTTCGGGACAGCGGATGGAGCTTTCTTT
CASSFGTADGAFF
>TRBJ2-5|14|.|.|TRBV7-3
TGTGCCAGCAGCTTAAGTCCCGCGGAAGAGACCCAGTACTTC
CASSLSPAEETQYF
>TRBJ2-7|13|.|once|TRBV18
TGTGCCAGCTCCCGGGACTCACCTGGGGAGCAGTACTTC
CASSRDSPGEQYF
>TRBJ2-7|13|TRBD1|once|TRBV10-1
TGCGCCAGCAGCCGGGACAGAGATTCGGAGCAGTACTTC
CASSRDRDSEQYF